This TCR beta chain was obtained from a study of PD-1 blockade in classical Hodgkin lymphoma. Across the study: Intravenous nivolumab at 3 mg/kg was given to patients every 2 weeks.

Relapse after autologous stem cell transplantation occurred in every patient, and brentuximab vedotin exposure varied. The V gene lost 3 bases and the J gene lost 4 bases, with 17 bases spanning the gap. The CDR3 is 16 amino acids. Germline V gene data show CDR1 as ENHRY and CDR2 as SYGVKD. Sequenced by immunoSEQ multiplex PCR; TCRdb stores in-frame clones only, minus some. The sample consists of 4,000 to 4,500 clones, 66% of them appearing once. The chain uses TRBV10-3 and TRBJ2-3, with unresolved D. The receptor was isolated from a human donor with classical Hodgkin lymphoma. This material consisted of peripheral blood mononuclear cells (PBMCs), taken before the second cycle of nivolumab. CDR3 DNA sequence: TGTGCCATCAGTGATCGACTCTCAAACCTAGCAGATACGCAGTATTTT. Residues: CAISDRLSNLADTQYF.